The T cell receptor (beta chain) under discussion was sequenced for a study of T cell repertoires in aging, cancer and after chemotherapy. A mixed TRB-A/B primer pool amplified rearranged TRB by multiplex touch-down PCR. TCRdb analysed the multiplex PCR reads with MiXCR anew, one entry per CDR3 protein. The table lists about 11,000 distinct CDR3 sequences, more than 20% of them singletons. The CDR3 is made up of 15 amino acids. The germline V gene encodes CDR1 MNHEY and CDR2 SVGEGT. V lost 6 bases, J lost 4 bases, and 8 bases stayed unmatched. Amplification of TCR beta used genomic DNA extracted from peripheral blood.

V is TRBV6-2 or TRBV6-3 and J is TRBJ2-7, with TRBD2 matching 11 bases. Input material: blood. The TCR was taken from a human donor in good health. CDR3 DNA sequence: TGTGCCAGCAGAGACGTAGCGGGGGGGCGTTACGAGCAGTACTTC. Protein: CASRDVAGGRYEQYF.